Included here is one T cell receptor (beta chain) sequence, with context. Clones were read by immunoSEQ multiplex PCR, and TCRdb kept only the in-frame ones, dropping some. The sample shows about 120,000 clones, 70% to 90% of them seen only once. The data were obtained in a study of blood T cell repertoires in COVID-19. Turning to the study itself: Acute-phase and convalescent COVID-19 samples originated in the United States, Italy and Spain.

This CDR3 region has 19 residues. V lost 1 base, J lost 0 bases, and 16 bases lay in between. Germline V gene lookup returns CDR1 SGHTA and CDR2 FQGNSA. V gene TRBV7-2 combines with J gene TRBJ2-6; weak D call: TRBD1 (5 bases). The TCR originated in a human donor in a cohort sampled during active COVID-19. Source material: peripheral blood. The CDR3 DNA follows: TGTGCCAGCAGCTTAGGGTCCCAGGGCCCTTTCTCTGGGGCCAACGTCCTGACTTTC. As protein: CASSLGSQGPFSGANVLTF.